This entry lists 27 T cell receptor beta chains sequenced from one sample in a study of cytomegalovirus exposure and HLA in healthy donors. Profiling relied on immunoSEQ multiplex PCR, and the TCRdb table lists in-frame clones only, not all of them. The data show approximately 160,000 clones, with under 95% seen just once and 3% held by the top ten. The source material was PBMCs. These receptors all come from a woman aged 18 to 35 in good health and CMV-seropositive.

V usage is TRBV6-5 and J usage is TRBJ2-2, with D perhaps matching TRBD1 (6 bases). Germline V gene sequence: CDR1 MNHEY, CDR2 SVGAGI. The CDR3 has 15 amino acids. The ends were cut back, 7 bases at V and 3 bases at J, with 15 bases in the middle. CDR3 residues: CASKLQDSYTGELFF. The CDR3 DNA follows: TGTGCCAGCAAACTCCAGGACAGCTACACCGGGGAGCTGTTTTTT.

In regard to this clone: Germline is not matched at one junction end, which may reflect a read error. Written as DNA, the CDR3 is TGCGCCAGCAGCTCCCGACTAGCGGGAGAAATCTACAAGCAGTACTTC. It translates to CASSSRLAGEIYKQYF. The chain links TRBV5-1 to TRBJ2-7; 12 nucleotides match TRBD2. Germline V gene lookup returns CDR1 SGHRS and CDR2 YFSETQ. The CDR3 runs 16 residues.

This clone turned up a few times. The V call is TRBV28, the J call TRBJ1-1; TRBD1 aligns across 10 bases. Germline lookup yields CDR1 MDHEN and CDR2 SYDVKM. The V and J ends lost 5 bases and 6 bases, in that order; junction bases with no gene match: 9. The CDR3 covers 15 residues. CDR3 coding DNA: TGTGCCAGCAGTACCAGGGACAGGGGAAGGTCTGAAGCTTTCTTT. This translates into CASSTRDRGRSEAFF.

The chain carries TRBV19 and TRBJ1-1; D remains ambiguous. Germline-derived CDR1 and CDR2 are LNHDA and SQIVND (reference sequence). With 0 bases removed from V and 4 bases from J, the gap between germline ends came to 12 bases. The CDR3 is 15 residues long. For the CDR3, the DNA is TGTGCCAGTAGTATAGATTCGAGGGTTAGCACTGAAGCTTTCTTT. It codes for CASSIDSRVSTEAFF.

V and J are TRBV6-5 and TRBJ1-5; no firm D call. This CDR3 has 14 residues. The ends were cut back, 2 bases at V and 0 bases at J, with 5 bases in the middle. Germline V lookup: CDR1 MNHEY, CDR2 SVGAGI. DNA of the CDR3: TGTGCCAGCAGTTACCGGGGTAGCAATCAGCCCCAGCATTTT. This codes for CASSYRGSNQPQHF.

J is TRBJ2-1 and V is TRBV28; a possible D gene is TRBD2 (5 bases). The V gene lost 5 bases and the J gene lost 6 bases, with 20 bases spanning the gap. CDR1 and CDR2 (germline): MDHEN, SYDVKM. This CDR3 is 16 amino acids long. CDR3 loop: CASSPHRGSGVNEQFF. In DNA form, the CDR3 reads TGTGCCAGCAGTCCCCATCGGGGATCCGGTGTCAATGAGCAGTTCTTC.

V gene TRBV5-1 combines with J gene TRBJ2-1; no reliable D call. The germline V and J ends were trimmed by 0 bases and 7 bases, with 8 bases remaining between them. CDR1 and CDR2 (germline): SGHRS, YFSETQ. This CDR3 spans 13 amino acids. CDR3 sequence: CASSLGSQNEQFF. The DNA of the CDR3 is TGCGCCAGCAGCTTGGGGTCGCAGAATGAGCAGTTCTTC.

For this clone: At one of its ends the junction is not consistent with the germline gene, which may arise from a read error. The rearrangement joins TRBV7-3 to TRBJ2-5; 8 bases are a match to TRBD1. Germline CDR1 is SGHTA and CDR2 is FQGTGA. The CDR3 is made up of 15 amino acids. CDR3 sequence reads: CASSLGAGGAETLYF. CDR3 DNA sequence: TGTGCCAGCAGCTTAGGGGCAGGGGGCGCCGAGACCCTGTACTTC.

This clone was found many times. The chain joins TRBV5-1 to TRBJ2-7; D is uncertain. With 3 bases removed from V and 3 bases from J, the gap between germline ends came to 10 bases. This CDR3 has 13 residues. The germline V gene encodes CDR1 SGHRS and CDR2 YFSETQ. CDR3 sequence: CASSSTRGYEQYF. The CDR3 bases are TGCGCCAGCAGCTCAACTCGCGGCTACGAGCAGTACTTC.

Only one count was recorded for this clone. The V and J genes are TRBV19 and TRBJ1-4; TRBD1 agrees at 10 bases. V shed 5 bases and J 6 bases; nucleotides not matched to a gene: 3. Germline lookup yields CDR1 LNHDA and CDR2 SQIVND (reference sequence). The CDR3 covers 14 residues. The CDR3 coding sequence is TGTGCCAGTAGTTGGGACAGGGGTCATGAAAAACTGTTTTTT. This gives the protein CASSWDRGHEKLFF.

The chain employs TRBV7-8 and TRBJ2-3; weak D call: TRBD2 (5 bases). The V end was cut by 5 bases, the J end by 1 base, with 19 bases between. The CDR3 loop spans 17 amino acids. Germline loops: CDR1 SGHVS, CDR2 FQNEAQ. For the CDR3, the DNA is TGTGCCAGCAGCCTATCCCCCTGCGGGCCCTGCACAGATACGCAGTATTTT. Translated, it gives CASSLSPCGPCTDTQYF.

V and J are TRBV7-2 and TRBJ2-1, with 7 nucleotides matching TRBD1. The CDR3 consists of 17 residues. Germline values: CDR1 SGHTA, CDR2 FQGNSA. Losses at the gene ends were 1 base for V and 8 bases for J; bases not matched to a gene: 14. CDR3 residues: CASSLERGRSLGYEQFF. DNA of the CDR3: TGTGCCAGCAGCTTAGAGAGGGGGCGCTCTTTGGGGTATGAGCAGTTCTTC.

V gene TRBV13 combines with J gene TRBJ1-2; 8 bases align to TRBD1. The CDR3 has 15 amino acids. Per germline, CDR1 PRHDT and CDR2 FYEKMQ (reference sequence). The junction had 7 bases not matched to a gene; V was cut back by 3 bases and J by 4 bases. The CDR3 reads CASSFSGQGTYGYTF. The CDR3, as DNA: TGTGCCAGCAGCTTTTCTGGACAGGGAACCTATGGCTACACCTTC. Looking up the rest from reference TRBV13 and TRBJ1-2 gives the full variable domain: AAGVIQSPRHLIKEKRETATLKCYPIPRHDTVYWYQQGPGQDPQFLISFYEKMQSDKGSIPDRFSAQQFSDYHSELNMSSLELGDSALYFCASSFSGQGTYGYTFGSGTRLTVV.

The CDR3 coding sequence is TGTGCCAGCAGAAATGCGGGCTCCTCTACCTACAATGAGCAGTTCTTC. Encoded protein: CASRNAGSSTYNEQFF. The V gene is TRBV28, the J gene TRBJ2-1; possible D gene TRBD2, 5 bases. This CDR3 has 16 amino acids. The V end was cut by 6 bases, the J end by 2 bases, with 17 bases between. In germline, CDR1 is MDHEN, CDR2 SYDVKM.

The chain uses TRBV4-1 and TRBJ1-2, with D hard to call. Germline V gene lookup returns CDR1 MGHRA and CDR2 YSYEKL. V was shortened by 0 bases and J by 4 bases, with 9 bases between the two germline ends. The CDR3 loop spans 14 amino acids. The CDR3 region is CASSQESISYGYTF. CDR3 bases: TGCGCCAGCAGCCAAGAGAGCATAAGCTATGGCTACACCTTC.

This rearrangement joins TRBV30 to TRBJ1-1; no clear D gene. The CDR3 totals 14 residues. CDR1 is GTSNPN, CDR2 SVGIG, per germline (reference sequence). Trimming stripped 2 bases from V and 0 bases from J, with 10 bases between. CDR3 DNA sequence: TGTGCCTGGAGTATGATTAGCATGAACACTGAAGCTTTCTTT. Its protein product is CAWSMISMNTEAFF.

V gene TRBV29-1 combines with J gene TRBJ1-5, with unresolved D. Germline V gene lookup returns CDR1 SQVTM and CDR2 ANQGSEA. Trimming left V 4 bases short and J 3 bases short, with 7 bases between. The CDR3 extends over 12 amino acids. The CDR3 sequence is CSVGGLNQPQHF. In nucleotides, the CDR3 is TGCAGCGTTGGCGGACTCAATCAGCCCCAGCATTTT.

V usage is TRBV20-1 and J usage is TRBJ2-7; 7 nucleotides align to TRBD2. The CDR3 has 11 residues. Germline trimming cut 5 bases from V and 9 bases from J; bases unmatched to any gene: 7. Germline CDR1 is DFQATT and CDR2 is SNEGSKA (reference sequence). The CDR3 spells CSAGLERAQYF. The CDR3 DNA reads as TGCAGTGCTGGACTAGAGCGGGCGCAGTACTTC.

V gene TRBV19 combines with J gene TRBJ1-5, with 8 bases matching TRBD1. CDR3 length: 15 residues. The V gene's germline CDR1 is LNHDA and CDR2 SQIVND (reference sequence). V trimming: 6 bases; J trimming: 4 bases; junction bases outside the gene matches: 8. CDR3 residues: CASRGDRGGNQPQHF. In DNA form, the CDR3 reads TGTGCCAGTAGAGGAGACAGGGGTGGGAATCAGCCCCAGCATTTT.

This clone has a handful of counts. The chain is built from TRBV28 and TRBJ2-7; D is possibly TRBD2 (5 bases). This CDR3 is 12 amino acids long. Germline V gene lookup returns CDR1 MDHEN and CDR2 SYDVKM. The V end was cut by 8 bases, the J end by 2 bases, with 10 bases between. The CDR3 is CASGRAAYEQYF. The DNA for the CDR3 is TGTGCCAGCGGGCGGGCGGCCTACGAGCAGTACTTC. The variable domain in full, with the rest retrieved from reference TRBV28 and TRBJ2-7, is DVKVTQSSRYLVKRTGEKVFLECVQDMDHENMFWYRQDPGLGLRLIYFSYDVKMKEKGDIPEGYSVSREKKERFSLILESASTNQTSMYLCASGRAAYEQYFGPGTRLTVT.

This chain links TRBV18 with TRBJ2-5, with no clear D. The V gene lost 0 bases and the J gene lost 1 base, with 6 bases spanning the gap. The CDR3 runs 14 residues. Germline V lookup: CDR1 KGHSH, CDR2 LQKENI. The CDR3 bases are TGTGCCAGCTCACCACCGAGTGTCCAAGAGACCCAGTACTTC. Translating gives CASSPPSVQETQYF. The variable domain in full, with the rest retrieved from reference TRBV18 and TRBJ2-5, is NAGVMQNPRHLVRRRGQEARLRCSPMKGHSHVYWYRQLPEEGLKFMVYLQKENIIDESGMPKERFSAEFPKEGPSILRIQQVVRGDSAAYFCASSPPSVQETQYFGPGTRLLVL.

Here the CDR3 reads CATSRDGAGDYNEQFF. The CDR3 DNA sequence: TGTGCCACCAGCAGGGACGGCGCGGGGGACTACAATGAGCAGTTCTTC. This chain joins TRBV15 and TRBJ2-1; 7 nucleotides align to TRBD2. Looked up from germline, CDR1 is LNHNV and CDR2 is YYDKDF (reference sequence). This CDR3 is built from 16 residues. The ends lost 3 bases at V and 3 bases at J; junction bases unmatched: 8.

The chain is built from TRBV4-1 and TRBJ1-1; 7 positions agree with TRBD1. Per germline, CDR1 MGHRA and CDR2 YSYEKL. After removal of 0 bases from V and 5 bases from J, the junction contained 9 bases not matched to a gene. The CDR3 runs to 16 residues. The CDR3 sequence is CASSQEMSGTATEAFF. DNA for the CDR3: TGCGCCAGCAGCCAAGAGATGAGTGGGACAGCGACTGAAGCTTTCTTT.

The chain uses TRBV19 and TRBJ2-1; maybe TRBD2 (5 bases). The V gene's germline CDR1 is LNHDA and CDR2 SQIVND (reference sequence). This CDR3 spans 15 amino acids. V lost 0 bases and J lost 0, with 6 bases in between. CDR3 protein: CASSIETNSYNEQFF. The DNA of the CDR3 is TGTGCCAGTAGTATAGAGACTAACTCCTACAATGAGCAGTTCTTC.

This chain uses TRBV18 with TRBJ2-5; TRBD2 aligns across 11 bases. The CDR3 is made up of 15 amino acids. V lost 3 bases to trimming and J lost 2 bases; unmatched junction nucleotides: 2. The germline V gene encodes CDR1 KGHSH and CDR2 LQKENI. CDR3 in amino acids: CASSPRTSGQETQYF. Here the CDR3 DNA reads TGTGCCAGCTCACCTCGGACTAGCGGGCAAGAGACCCAGTACTTC.

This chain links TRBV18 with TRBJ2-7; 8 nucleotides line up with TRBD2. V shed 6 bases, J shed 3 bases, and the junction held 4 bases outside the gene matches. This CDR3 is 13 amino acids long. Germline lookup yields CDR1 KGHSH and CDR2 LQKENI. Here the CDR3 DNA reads TGTGCCAGCTCCAATCGGGAGGGCTACGAGCAGTACTTC. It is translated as CASSNREGYEQYF.

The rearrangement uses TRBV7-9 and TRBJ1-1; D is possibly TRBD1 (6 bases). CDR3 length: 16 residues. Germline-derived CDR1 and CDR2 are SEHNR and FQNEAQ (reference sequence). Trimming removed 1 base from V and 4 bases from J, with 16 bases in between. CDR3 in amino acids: CASSLGNRVGATEAFF. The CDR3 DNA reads TGTGCCAGCAGCTTAGGTAACAGGGTGGGGGCCACTGAAGCTTTCTTT.